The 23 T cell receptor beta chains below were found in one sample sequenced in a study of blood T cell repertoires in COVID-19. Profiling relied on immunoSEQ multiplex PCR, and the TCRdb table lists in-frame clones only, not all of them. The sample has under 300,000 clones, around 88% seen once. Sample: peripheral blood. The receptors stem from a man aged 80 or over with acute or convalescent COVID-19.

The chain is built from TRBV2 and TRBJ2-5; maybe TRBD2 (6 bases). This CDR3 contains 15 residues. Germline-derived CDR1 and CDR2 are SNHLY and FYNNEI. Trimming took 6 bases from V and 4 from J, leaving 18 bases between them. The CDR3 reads CASRQPGLPPETQYF. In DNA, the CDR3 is TGTGCCAGCAGGCAACCGGGACTCCCGCCAGAGACCCAGTACTTC.

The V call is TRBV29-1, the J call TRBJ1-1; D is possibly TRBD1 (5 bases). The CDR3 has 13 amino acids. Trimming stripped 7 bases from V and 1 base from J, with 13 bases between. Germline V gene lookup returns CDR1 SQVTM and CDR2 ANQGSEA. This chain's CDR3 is CSAHPQGNTEAFF. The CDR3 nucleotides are TGCAGCGCTCATCCGCAGGGGAACACTGAAGCTTTCTTT. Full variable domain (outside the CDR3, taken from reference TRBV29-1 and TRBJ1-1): SAVISQKPSRDICQRGTSLTIQCQVDSQVTMMFWYRQQPGQSLTLIATANQGSEATYESGFVIDKFPISRPNLTFSTLTVSNMSPEDSSIYLCSAHPQGNTEAFFGQGTRLTVV.

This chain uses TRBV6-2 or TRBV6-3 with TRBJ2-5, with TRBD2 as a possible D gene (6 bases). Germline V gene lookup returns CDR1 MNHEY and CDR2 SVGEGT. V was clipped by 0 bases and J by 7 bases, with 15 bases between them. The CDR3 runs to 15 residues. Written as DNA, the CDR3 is TGTGCCAGCAGTTACTCCGGACTAATTAAAGGGACCCAGTACTTC. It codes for CASSYSGLIKGTQYF.

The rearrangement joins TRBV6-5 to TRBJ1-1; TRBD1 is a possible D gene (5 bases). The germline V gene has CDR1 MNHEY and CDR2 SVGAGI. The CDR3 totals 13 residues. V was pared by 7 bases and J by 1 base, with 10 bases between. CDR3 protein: CASTDSSNTEAFF. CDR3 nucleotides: TGTGCCAGCACCGACAGTTCGAACACTGAAGCTTTCTTT.

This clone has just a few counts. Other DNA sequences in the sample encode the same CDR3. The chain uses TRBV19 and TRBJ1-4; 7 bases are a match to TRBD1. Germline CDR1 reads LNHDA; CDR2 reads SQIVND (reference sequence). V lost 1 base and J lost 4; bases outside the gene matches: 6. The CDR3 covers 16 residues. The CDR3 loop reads CASSIVRTGGNEKLFF. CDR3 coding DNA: TGTGCCAGTAGTATAGTTCGGACAGGTGGTAATGAAAAACTGTTTTTT.

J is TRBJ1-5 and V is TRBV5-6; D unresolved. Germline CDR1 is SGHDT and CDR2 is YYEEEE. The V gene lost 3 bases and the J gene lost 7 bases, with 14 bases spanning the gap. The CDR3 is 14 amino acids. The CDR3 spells CASSWQAGRQPQHF. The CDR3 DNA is TGTGCCAGCAGCTGGCAGGCGGGTCGGCAGCCCCAGCATTTT. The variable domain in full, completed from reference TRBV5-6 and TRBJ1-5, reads DAGVTQSPTHLIKTRGQQVTLRCSPKSGHDTVSWYQQALGQGPQFIFQYYEEEERQRGNFPDRFSGHQFPNYSSELNVNALLLGDSALYLCASSWQAGRQPQHFGDGTRLSIL.

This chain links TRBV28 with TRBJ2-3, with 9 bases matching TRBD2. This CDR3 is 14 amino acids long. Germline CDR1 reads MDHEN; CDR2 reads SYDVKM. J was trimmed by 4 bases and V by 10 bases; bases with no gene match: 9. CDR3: CAIKPGLASDTQYF. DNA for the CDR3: TGTGCCATTAAGCCGGGACTAGCTTCAGATACGCAGTATTTT.

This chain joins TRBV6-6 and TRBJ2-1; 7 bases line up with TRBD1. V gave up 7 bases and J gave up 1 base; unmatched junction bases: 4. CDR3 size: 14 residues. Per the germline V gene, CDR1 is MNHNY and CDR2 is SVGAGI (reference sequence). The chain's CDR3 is CASNDRDSYNEQFF. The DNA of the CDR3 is TGTGCCAGCAATGACAGGGATTCCTACAATGAGCAGTTCTTC.

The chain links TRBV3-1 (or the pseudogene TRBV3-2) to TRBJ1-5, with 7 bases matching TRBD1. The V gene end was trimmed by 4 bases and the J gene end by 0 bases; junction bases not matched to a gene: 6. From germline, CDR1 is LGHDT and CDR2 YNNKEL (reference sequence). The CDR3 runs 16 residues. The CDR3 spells CASSPGGAYSNQPQHF. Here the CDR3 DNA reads TGTGCCAGCAGCCCAGGGGGAGCGTATAGCAATCAGCCCCAGCATTTT.

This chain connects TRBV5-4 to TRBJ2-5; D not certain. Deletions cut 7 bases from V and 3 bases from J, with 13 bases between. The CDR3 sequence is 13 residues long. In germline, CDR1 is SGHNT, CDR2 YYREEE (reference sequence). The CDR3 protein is CASREWSEETQYF. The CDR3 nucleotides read TGTGCCAGCCGAGAGTGGAGCGAAGAGACCCAGTACTTC.

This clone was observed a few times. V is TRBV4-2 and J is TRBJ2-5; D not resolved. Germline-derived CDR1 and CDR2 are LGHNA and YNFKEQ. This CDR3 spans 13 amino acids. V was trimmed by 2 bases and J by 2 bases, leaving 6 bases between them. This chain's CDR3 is CASSQTGQETQYF. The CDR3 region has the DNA TGTGCCAGCAGCCAAACGGGTCAAGAGACCCAGTACTTC.

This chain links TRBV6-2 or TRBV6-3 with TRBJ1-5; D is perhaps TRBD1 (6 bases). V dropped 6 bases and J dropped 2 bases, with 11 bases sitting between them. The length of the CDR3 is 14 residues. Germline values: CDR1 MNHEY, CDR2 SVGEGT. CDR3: CASSLDSGNQPQHF. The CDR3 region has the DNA TGTGCCAGCAGCCTGGACAGCGGCAATCAGCCCCAGCATTTT.

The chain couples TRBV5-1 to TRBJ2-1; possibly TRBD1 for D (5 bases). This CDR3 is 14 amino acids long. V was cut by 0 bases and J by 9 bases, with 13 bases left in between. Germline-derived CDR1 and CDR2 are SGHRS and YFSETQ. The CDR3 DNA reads TGCGCCAGCAGCTTGGTAGCAGGGTCGGCTGAGCAGTTCTTC. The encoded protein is CASSLVAGSAEQFF.

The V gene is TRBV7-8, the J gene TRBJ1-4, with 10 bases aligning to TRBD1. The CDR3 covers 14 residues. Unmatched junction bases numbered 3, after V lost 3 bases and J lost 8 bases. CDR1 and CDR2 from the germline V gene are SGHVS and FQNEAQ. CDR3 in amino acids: CASSLTGGREKLFF. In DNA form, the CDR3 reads TGTGCCAGCAGCTTGACAGGGGGCAGGGAAAAACTGTTTTTT.

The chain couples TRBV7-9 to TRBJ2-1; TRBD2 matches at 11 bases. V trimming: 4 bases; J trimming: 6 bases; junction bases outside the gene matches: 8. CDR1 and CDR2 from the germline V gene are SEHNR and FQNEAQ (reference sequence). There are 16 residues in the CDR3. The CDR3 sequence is CASSSLLAGGFNEQFF. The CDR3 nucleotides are TGTGCCAGCAGCTCCCTTCTAGCGGGGGGCTTCAATGAGCAGTTCTTC.

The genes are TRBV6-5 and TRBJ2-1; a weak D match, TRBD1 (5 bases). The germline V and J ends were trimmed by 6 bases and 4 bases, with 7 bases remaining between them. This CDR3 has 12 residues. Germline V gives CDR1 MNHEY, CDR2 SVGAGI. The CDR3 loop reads CASSGHYNEQFF. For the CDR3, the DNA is TGTGCCAGCAGCGGACATTACAATGAGCAGTTCTTC.

The CDR3 here is CASSTGRVNTEAFF. For the CDR3, the DNA is TGTGCCAGTAGCACAGGGAGAGTGAACACTGAAGCTTTCTTT. The chain combines TRBV19 with TRBJ1-1; tentatively, D is TRBD1 (6 bases). Per germline, CDR1 LNHDA and CDR2 SQIVND (reference sequence). V lost 6 bases to trimming and J lost 0 bases, with 11 bases between them. The CDR3 length is 14 residues.

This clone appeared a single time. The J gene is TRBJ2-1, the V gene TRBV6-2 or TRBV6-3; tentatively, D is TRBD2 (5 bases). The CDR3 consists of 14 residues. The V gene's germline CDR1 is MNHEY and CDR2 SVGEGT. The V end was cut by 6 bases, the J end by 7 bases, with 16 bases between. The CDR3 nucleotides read TGTGCCAGCAGCCCCTATTCACTAGAAAATGAGCAGTTCTTC. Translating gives CASSPYSLENEQFF.

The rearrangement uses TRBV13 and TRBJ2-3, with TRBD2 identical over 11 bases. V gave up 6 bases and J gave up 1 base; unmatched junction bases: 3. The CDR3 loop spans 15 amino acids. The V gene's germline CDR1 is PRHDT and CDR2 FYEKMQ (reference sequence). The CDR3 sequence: CASSPLAGGTDTQYF. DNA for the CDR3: TGTGCCAGCAGTCCACTAGCGGGAGGCACAGATACGCAGTATTTT.

The CDR3 region is CASSEFFGQKNTGELFF. The CDR3 DNA reads as TGTGCCAGCAGTGAATTTTTTGGACAGAAGAACACCGGGGAGCTGTTTTTT. The rearrangement uses TRBV25-1 and TRBJ2-2; the D gene is possibly TRBD1 (6 bases). CDR1 and CDR2 from the germline V gene are MGHDK and SYGVNS. This CDR3 is 17 amino acids long. V lost 1 base to trimming and J lost 1 base, with 13 bases between them.

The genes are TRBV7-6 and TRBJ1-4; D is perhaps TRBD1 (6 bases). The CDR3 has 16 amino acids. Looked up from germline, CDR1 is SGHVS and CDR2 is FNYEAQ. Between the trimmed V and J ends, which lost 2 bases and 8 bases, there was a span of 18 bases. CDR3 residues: CASSLTPGVGDEKLFF. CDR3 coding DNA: TGTGCCAGCAGCTTAACCCCAGGGGTGGGGGACGAAAAACTGTTTTTT.

CDR3 DNA: TGTGCCAGCAGCGTAGAAGGGCGGAGGGCCGGGGAGCTGTTTTTT. This gives the protein CASSVEGRRAGELFF. The chain recombines TRBV9 with TRBJ2-2; D perhaps matches TRBD2 (6 bases). CDR3 length: 15 amino acids. V lost 0 bases to trimming and J lost 6 bases, with 12 bases between them. Germline V gives CDR1 SGDLS, CDR2 YYNGEE.

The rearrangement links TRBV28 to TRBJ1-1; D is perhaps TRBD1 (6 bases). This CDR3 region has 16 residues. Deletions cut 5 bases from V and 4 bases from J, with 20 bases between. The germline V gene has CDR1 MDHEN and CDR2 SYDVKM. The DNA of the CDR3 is TGTGCCAGCAGTGATCCGGGACAACCGGGCCGCACTGAAGCTTTCTTT. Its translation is CASSDPGQPGRTEAFF.